These T cell receptor beta chains were read from a single sample in a study of shared clonotypes between healthy human individuals. Some clones are missing from TCRdb's copy, which holds only in-frame ones; the method was immunoSEQ multiplex PCR. The sample has approximately 2,000,000 clones, approximately 90% seen once. The sequenced sample consisted of naive CD4+ T cells from PBMCs. The receptors were gathered from a man aged 18 to 35 in good health. Some clones in this sample may be carry-over from other donors' samples. The CDR3 runs from the conserved cysteine through the conserved F or W. D genes are given only for firm matches. Rows may omit the clone size; those that give it use once, few, many or a size class.

D: -
J: TRBJ2-1
size: -
V: TRBV5-6
CDR3: CASSLRDQGSPYNEQFF
DNA: TGTGCCAGCAGCCTTCGAGACCAGGGGAGTCCCTACAATGAGCAGTTCTTC

D: -
J: TRBJ1-1
size: -
V: TRBV7-3
CDR3: CASSLTPTGMSSEAFF
DNA: TGTGCCAGCAGCTTAACTCCCACAGGGATGTCCTCTGAAGCTTTCTTT

D: TRBD2
J: TRBJ2-5
size: -
V: TRBV7-2
CDR3: CASGHLGTSGIRVETQYF
DNA: TGTGCCAGCGGCCACCTCGGGACTAGCGGGATAAGGGTAGAGACCCAGTACTTC

D: TRBD1
J: TRBJ1-1
size: once
V: TRBV18
CDR3: CASSPPSTGESTEAFF
DNA: TGTGCCAGCTCACCACCAAGTACAGGGGAGAGCACTGAAGCTTTCTTT

D: TRBD1
J: TRBJ2-5
size: once
V: TRBV5-1
CDR3: CASSPKGAQETQYF
DNA: TGCGCCAGCAGCCCAAAGGGGGCACAAGAGACCCAGTACTTC

D: -
J: TRBJ2-7
size: -
V: TRBV29-1
CDR3: CSVEMGAYEQYF
DNA: TGCAGCGTTGAAATGGGGGCCTACGAGCAGTACTTC

D: -
J: TRBJ1-5
size: once
V: TRBV19
CDR3: CASSIDQAGNQPQHF
DNA: TGTGCCAGTAGCATTGACCAGGCCGGCAATCAGCCCCAGCATTTT

D: TRBD1
J: TRBJ2-3
size: once
V: TRBV5-1
CDR3: CASSPEPRGPSDTQYF
DNA: TGCGCCAGCAGCCCGGAGCCAAGGGGGCCTTCAGATACGCAGTATTTT

D: TRBD2
J: TRBJ2-5
size: -
V: TRBV5-1
CDR3: CASSLGSPTSGRALDETQYF
DNA: TGCGCCAGCAGCTTGGGTTCCCCGACTAGCGGGAGGGCCCTCGACGAGACCCAGTACTTC

D: -
J: TRBJ1-4
size: -
V: TRBV18
CDR3: CASSQQRDEKLFF
DNA: TGTGCCAGCTCACAACAGCGAGACGAAAAACTGTTTTTT

D: TRBD1
J: TRBJ1-5
size: -
V: TRBV30
CDR3: CAWSRTGNQPQHF
DNA: TGTGCCTGGAGTCGGACAGGGAACCAGCCCCAGCATTTT

D: -
J: TRBJ1-5
size: -
V: TRBV28
CDR3: CASSSLDRNSNQPQHF
DNA: TGTGCCAGCAGTTCGCTCGACAGGAATAGCAATCAGCCCCAGCATTTT

D: -
J: TRBJ2-5
size: -
V: TRBV10-3
CDR3: CAISGEAGRKTQYF
DNA: TGTGCCATCAGTGGGGAGGCGGGACGGAAGACCCAGTACTTC

D: -
J: TRBJ2-5
size: -
V: TRBV21-1
CDR3: CASSKDQGSEETQYF
DNA: TGTGCCAGCAGCAAAGATCAGGGATCGGAAGAGACCCAGTACTTC

D: -
J: TRBJ2-5
size: -
V: TRBV5-1
CDR3: CASSSPPQETQYF
DNA: TGCGCCAGCAGCTCCCCACCGCAAGAGACCCAGTACTTC

D: -
J: TRBJ1-2
size: -
V: TRBV25-1
CDR3: CASSEYRGGGNYGYTF
DNA: TGTGCCAGCAGTGAATACAGGGGAGGAGGTAATTATGGCTACACCTTC

D: -
J: TRBJ1-5
size: -
V: TRBV5-1
CDR3: CASSFVGEGQPQHF
DNA: TGCGCCAGCAGCTTTGTGGGGGAAGGCCAGCCCCAGCATTTT

D: -
J: TRBJ2-2
size: -
V: TRBV30
CDR3: CAWRQGANTGELFF
DNA: TGTGCCTGGAGACAGGGAGCGAACACCGGGGAGCTGTTTTTT

D: TRBD1
J: TRBJ1-2
size: -
V: TRBV11-3
CDR3: CASSRDRGEGYTF
DNA: TGTGCCAGCAGCCGAGACAGGGGCGAAGGCTACACCTTC

D: -
J: TRBJ1-1
size: -
V: TRBV6-5
CDR3: CASSYRDNTEAFF
DNA: TGTGCCAGCAGTTACCGCGATAATACTGAAGCTTTCTTT

D: -
J: TRBJ2-7
size: -
V: TRBV7-9
CDR3: CATEEGGYEQYF
DNA: TGTGCCACAGAGGAGGGGGGCTACGAGCAGTACTTC

D: TRBD1
J: TRBJ1-5
size: -
V: TRBV18
CDR3: CASSPQGATGQPQHF
DNA: TGTGCCAGCTCCCCACAGGGGGCGACAGGACAGCCCCAGCATTTT

D: TRBD2
J: TRBJ2-5
size: -
V: TRBV4-2
CDR3: CASSHRGLAGGGQETQYF
DNA: TGTGCCAGCAGCCACCGAGGACTAGCGGGAGGTGGGCAAGAGACCCAGTACTTC

D: -
J: TRBJ1-2
size: -
V: TRBV7-2
CDR3: CASSLVRGYGYTF
DNA: TGTGCCAGCAGCTTGGTCCGGGGTTATGGCTACACCTTC

D: -
J: TRBJ2-3
size: -
V: TRBV19
CDR3: CASSQIGVLTDTQYF
DNA: TGTGCCAGTAGTCAAATAGGGGTCCTCACAGATACGCAGTATTTT

D: TRBD1
J: TRBJ2-3
size: -
V: TRBV7-9
CDR3: CASSPRRGGPDTQYF
DNA: TGTGCCAGCAGCCCCAGGAGAGGGGGCCCAGATACGCAGTATTTT

D: -
J: TRBJ2-7
size: -
V: TRBV7-8
CDR3: CASSSLNRGSSYEQYF
DNA: TGTGCCAGCAGCTCTCTCAACCGGGGGAGCTCCTACGAGCAGTACTTC

D: -
J: TRBJ2-6
size: few
V: TRBV25-1
CDR3: CASRPVSGANVLTF
DNA: TGTGCCAGCAGGCCGGTCTCTGGGGCCAACGTCCTGACTTTC

D: TRBD1
J: TRBJ2-1
size: -
V: TRBV5-4
CDR3: CASSSGQEKYNEQFF
DNA: TGTGCCAGCAGCTCAGGACAGGAGAAATACAATGAGCAGTTCTTC

D: -
J: TRBJ1-2
size: few
V: TRBV15
CDR3: CATSRDRYGYTF
DNA: TGTGCCACCAGCCGAGACAGATATGGCTACACCTTC

D: TRBD2
J: TRBJ2-1
size: -
V: TRBV19
CDR3: CASSISLADYNEQFF
DNA: TGTGCCAGTAGTATTAGTCTAGCGGATTACAATGAGCAGTTCTTC

D: -
J: TRBJ2-3
size: -
V: TRBV5-6
CDR3: CASKTPVGTDTQYF
DNA: TGTGCCAGCAAGACACCGGTCGGGACAGATACGCAGTATTTT

D: -
J: TRBJ1-1
size: -
V: TRBV28
CDR3: CASSLLEYSGWRRAFF
DNA: TGTGCCAGCAGTTTACTAGAATACTCGGGGTGGCGTAGAGCTTTCTTT

D: TRBD1
J: TRBJ1-1
size: -
V: TRBV28
CDR3: CASSFRTGPRKAFF
DNA: TGTGCCAGCAGTTTCCGGACAGGCCCTCGTAAGGCTTTCTTT

D: TRBD2
J: TRBJ2-1
size: -
V: TRBV29-1
CDR3: CSETGLAGIEQFF
DNA: TGCAGCGAAACCGGACTAGCGGGTATTGAGCAGTTCTTC

D: -
J: TRBJ2-5
size: -
V: TRBV29-1
CDR3: CSAGPPSGWETQYF
DNA: TGCAGCGCTGGCCCCCCGTCGGGGTGGGAGACCCAGTACTTC

D: TRBD2
J: TRBJ2-3
size: -
V: TRBV6-5
CDR3: CASSYLGTSAQDTQYF
DNA: TGTGCCAGCAGCTACCTCGGGACTAGCGCCCAAGATACGCAGTATTTT

D: TRBD2
J: TRBJ2-1
size: -
V: TRBV7-2
CDR3: CASSRAGDSYNEQFF
DNA: TGTGCCAGCAGCCGAGCGGGAGATTCCTACAATGAGCAGTTCTTC

D: -
J: TRBJ1-5
size: -
V: TRBV5-1
CDR3: CASSLWGNSNQPQHF
DNA: TGCGCCAGCAGCTTGTGGGGTAATAGCAATCAGCCCCAGCATTTT

D: -
J: TRBJ2-7
size: once
V: TRBV30
CDR3: CAWSVYPQAGEQYF
DNA: TGTGCCTGGAGTGTATATCCCCAGGCGGGGGAGCAGTACTTC

D: TRBD1
J: TRBJ2-2
size: -
V: TRBV11-3
CDR3: CASSLPIKGQPSGGELFF
DNA: TGTGCCAGCAGCCTCCCCATTAAGGGACAGCCCTCAGGGGGGGAGCTGTTTTTT

D: -
J: TRBJ1-1
size: -
V: TRBV20-1
CDR3: CSYGGKAFF
DNA: TGCAGTTATGGGGGGAAAGCTTTCTTT

D: -
J: TRBJ1-1
size: -
V: TRBV27
CDR3: CASSFFQGNTEAFF
DNA: TGTGCCAGCAGTTTTTTTCAGGGGAACACTGAAGCTTTCTTT

D: -
J: TRBJ2-5
size: -
V: TRBV28
CDR3: CASSSTQETQYF
DNA: TGTGCCAGCAGTTCAACCCAAGAGACCCAGTACTTC

D: -
J: TRBJ1-2
size: -
V: TRBV5-1
CDR3: CASSLERGGYGYTF
DNA: TGCGCCAGCAGCTTGGAACGGGGCGGTTATGGCTACACCTTC

D: -
J: TRBJ2-1
size: -
V: TRBV5-6
CDR3: CASSLKKQSYNEQFF
DNA: TGTGCCAGCAGCTTGAAGAAACAGTCCTACAATGAGCAGTTCTTC

D: TRBD2
J: TRBJ2-7
size: -
V: TRBV7-6
CDR3: CASSLQAGGAYEQYF
DNA: TGTGCCAGCAGCTTACAAGCGGGAGGCGCCTACGAGCAGTACTTC

D: -
J: TRBJ2-7
size: -
V: TRBV11-2
CDR3: CASSSVRRSYEQYF
DNA: TGTGCCAGCAGCTCCGTCCGACGGTCCTACGAGCAGTACTTC

D: -
J: TRBJ1-6
size: -
V: TRBV5-1
CDR3: CASSRRTESSYNSPLHF
DNA: TGCGCCAGCAGCCGGAGGACAGAATCATCCTATAATTCACCCCTCCACTTT

D: -
J: TRBJ1-4
size: -
V: TRBV19
CDR3: CATGRSINEKLFF
DNA: TGTGCCACCGGACGGTCTATAAATGAAAAACTGTTTTTT

D: -
J: TRBJ1-5
size: once
V: TRBV19
CDR3: CASSIAARRNQPQHF
DNA: TGTGCCAGTAGTATCGCCGCCAGGCGGAATCAGCCCCAGCATTTT

D: -
J: TRBJ1-5
size: -
V: TRBV7-8
CDR3: CASSPQTGEQPQHF
DNA: TGTGCCAGCAGCCCACAGACCGGGGAACAGCCCCAGCATTTT

D: -
J: TRBJ2-1
size: -
V: TRBV7-2
CDR3: CASSWTSSSYNEQFF
DNA: TGTGCCAGCAGCTGGACGTCTAGCTCCTACAATGAGCAGTTCTTC